This entry lists 15 T cell receptor beta chains sequenced from one sample in a study of human T cells and chemical hapten exposure. Each CDR3 protein is one row after TCRdb ran MiXCR on the RACE reads. The data show approximately 85,000 distinct CDR3 sequences, 10% to 13% seen once. Time point described: patch test 2, 6 weeks after DPC sensitization. Noted treatment: therapeutic diphenylcyclopropenone sensitization with weekly scalp DPC. Sequences were derived from whole blood, sampled in connection with sensitization to the hapten diphenylcyclopropenone (DPC). The receptors originated from a woman aged 30 to 39 with alopecia areata. Some clones in this sample may be carry-over from other donors' samples.

The chain is built from TRBV6-5 and TRBJ2-4; D gene unclear. The germline V gene encodes CDR1 MNHEY and CDR2 SVGAGI. The CDR3 extends over 10 amino acids. V was pared by 2 bases and J by 7 bases, with 0 bases between. The CDR3 protein is CASSYNIQYF. In DNA form, the CDR3 reads TGTGCCAGCAGTTACAACATTCAGTACTTC.

This clonotype came up many times. The chain combines TRBV7-2 with TRBJ2-1; D uncertain. This CDR3 has 13 residues. Trimming shortened V by 1 base and J by 8 bases, and 9 bases separated the two germline ends. CDR1 is SGHTA, CDR2 FQGNSA, per germline. The CDR3 reads CASSLGRTDEQFF. CDR3 sequence (DNA): TGTGCCAGCAGCTTAGGGCGGACGGATGAGCAGTTCTTC.

This clonotype has ten or more counts. The V call is TRBV5-5, the J call TRBJ1-1; D is uncertain. CDR1 and CDR2 from the germline V gene are SGHKS and YYEKEE (reference sequence). This CDR3 has 11 residues. Trimming removed 4 bases at V and 9 bases at J, with 10 bases between. CDR3 in amino acids: CASSRLGKAFF. CDR3 nucleotides: TGTGCCAGCAGCCGATTGGGCAAAGCTTTCTTT.

This clonotype was detected ten times or more. J is TRBJ1-2 and V is TRBV5-4; tentatively, D is TRBD1 (6 bases). Germline V gives CDR1 SGHNT, CDR2 YYREEE (reference sequence). Trimming took 10 bases from V and 8 from J, leaving 24 bases between them. CDR3 size: 14 residues. The CDR3 loop reads CAHGAGATGDGYTF. The CDR3, as DNA: TGTGCCCACGGGGCAGGGGCGACCGGTGACGGCTACACCTTC.

The chain carries TRBV7-2 and TRBJ2-7, with 13 positions matching TRBD2. The CDR3 extends over 16 amino acids. Trimming at V came to 5 bases and at J to 0 bases, leaving 4 bases not matched to a gene. Per the germline V gene, CDR1 is SGHTA and CDR2 is FQGNSA. The CDR3 protein is CASSRGTSGTSYEQYF. CDR3 DNA sequence: TGTGCCAGCAGCCGCGGGACTAGCGGGACCTCCTACGAGCAGTACTTC.

The chain uses TRBV28 and TRBJ2-3, with 10 bases lining up with TRBD1. V shed 8 bases, J shed 4 bases, and the junction held 15 bases outside the gene matches. This CDR3 comprises 17 residues. Germline assignment: CDR1 MDHEN and CDR2 SYDVKM. CDR3 sequence: CASSSHAGQGNADTQYF. The CDR3 bases are TGTGCCAGCTCCTCCCATGCGGGACAGGGGAACGCAGATACGCAGTATTTT. The whole variable domain, filled in from reference TRBV28 and TRBJ2-3, reads DVKVTQSSRYLVKRTGEKVFLECVQDMDHENMFWYRQDPGLGLRLIYFSYDVKMKEKGDIPEGYSVSREKKERFSLILESASTNQTSMYLCASSSHAGQGNADTQYFGPGTRLTVL.

The rearrangement joins TRBV6-4 to TRBJ1-5; weak D call: TRBD1 (5 bases). V was shortened by 10 bases and J by 3 bases, with 16 bases between the two germline ends. CDR3 length equals 14 residues. Germline assignment: CDR1 MRHNA and CDR2 SNTAGT. CDR3 coding DNA: TGTGCCAAAGACATATCCAGGGCCAATCAGCCCCAGCATTTT. The encoded protein is CAKDISRANQPQHF.

This clonotype was counted many times. The chain is built from TRBV18 and TRBJ2-6, with D perhaps being TRBD1 or TRBD2 (5 bases each). The length of the CDR3 is 17 residues. Trimming shortened V by 2 bases and J by 2 bases, and 13 bases separated the two germline ends. Germline V gene lookup returns CDR1 KGHSH and CDR2 LQKENI. The CDR3 bases are TGTGCCAGCTCACCAAGGGGAGAAGGCACTGGGGCCAACGTCCTGACTTTC. Translating gives CASSPRGEGTGANVLTF.

At least ten counts were recorded for this clonotype. This chain joins TRBV7-2 and TRBJ2-3; no firm D call. The length of the CDR3 is 13 residues. Trimming removed 0 bases at V and 6 bases at J, with 7 bases between. CDR1 and CDR2 from the germline V gene are SGHTA and FQGNSA. The CDR3 is CASSLAVFDTQYF. CDR3 nucleotide sequence: TGTGCCAGCAGCTTAGCGGTTTTCGATACGCAGTATTTT.

This clonotype was picked up many times. The chain has TRBV30 and TRBJ1-5; D gene unclear. V was shortened by 0 bases and J by 0 bases, with 9 bases between the two germline ends. Germline V gives CDR1 GTSNPN, CDR2 SVGIG (reference sequence). CDR3 length: 15 residues. As DNA, the CDR3 is TGTGCCTGGAGTGTAGATCCGTATAGCAATCAGCCCCAGCATTTT. Amino acids: CAWSVDPYSNQPQHF.

This clonotype was picked up many times. The V and J genes are TRBV29-1 and TRBJ1-5, with a tentative D call TRBD1 (5 bases). The CDR3 extends over 12 amino acids. Per the germline V gene, CDR1 is SQVTM and CDR2 is ANQGSEA. V gave up 7 bases and J gave up 7 bases, with 14 bases separating them. The CDR3 bases are TGCAGCGCATCTCTAGGGGACCAGCCCCAGCATTTT. This gives the protein CSASLGDQPQHF.

Only a few counts were recorded for this clonotype. The J gene is TRBJ2-2, the V gene TRBV6-2 or TRBV6-3, with D hard to call. Germline V gene data show CDR1 as MNHEY and CDR2 as SVGEGT. This CDR3 contains 14 residues. V was shortened by 4 bases and J by 1 base, with 7 bases between the two germline ends. The CDR3 is CASSFVLNTGELFF. CDR3 sequence (DNA): TGTGCCAGCAGTTTCGTTCTGAACACCGGGGAGCTGTTTTTT.

This chain connects TRBV10-3 to TRBJ1-2; no clear D. This CDR3 comprises 11 residues. The germline V and J ends were trimmed by 2 bases and 8 bases, with 6 bases remaining between them. Per the germline V gene, CDR1 is ENHRY and CDR2 is SYGVKD. Here the CDR3 reads CAISEGEGYTF. The CDR3 DNA reads TGTGCCATCAGTGAGGGGGAAGGCTACACCTTC.

The chain employs TRBV5-5 and TRBJ1-6; D unresolved. This CDR3 is built from 15 residues. Germline CDR1 SGHKS, CDR2 YYEKEE (reference sequence). V was trimmed by 4 bases and J by 6 bases, leaving 14 bases between them. The CDR3 region has the DNA TGTGCCAGCAGCCGAATGGTAGGCGCTAATTCACCCCTCCACTTT. Translation: CASSRMVGANSPLHF.

This clonotype was counted between two and nine times. The chain is built from TRBV16 and TRBJ1-3; D ambiguous. Germline assignment: CDR1 KGHSY and CDR2 FQNENV. This CDR3 comprises 14 residues. V shed 0 bases and J shed 2 bases, with 5 bases lying between them. CDR3: CASSQSSPGNTIYF. CDR3 coding DNA: TGTGCCAGCAGCCAATCGTCGCCTGGAAACACCATATATTTT.